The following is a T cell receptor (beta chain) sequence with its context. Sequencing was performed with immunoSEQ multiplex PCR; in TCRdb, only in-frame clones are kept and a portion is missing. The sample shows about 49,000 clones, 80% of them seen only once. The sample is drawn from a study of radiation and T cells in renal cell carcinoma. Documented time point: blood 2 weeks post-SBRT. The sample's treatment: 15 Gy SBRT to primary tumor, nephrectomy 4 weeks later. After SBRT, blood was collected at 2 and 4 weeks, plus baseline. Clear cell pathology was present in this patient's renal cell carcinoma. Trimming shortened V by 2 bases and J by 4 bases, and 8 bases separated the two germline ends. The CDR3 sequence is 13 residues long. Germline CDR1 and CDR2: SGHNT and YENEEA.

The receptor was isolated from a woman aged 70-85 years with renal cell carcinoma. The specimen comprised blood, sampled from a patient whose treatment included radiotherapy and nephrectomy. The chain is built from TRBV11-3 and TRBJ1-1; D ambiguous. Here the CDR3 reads CASSLLEGTEAFF. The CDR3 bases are TGTGCCAGCAGCTTATTAGAGGGCACTGAAGCTTTCTTT.